This TCR beta chain appears in the sequencing data of a study of T cells in Graves' hyperthyroidism and ophthalmopathy. Study-wide points: The model identified upcoming ophthalmopathy a median approximately 6.5 months ahead of onset. Blood also held most thyroid clonotypes expanded beyond 0.001. Through a model of 13 V-J features, ophthalmopathy was separated from stable hyperthyroidism.

Germline V gene data show CDR1 as SGHDN and CDR2 as FVKESK. The CDR3 spans 15 residues. V lost 2 bases, J lost 9 bases, and 14 bases lay in between. This clonotype was detected many times. Its target is unknown. The TCR beta CDR3 regions underwent amplification using RNA transcripts as the source. A set of HTBI primers served as the primers for a first-round RT-PCR of the TCR CDR3. MiXCR was run by TCRdb on the multiplex PCR reads, yielding one entry per CDR3 protein. This table has roughly 570,000 distinct CDR3 sequences, 40% to 55% appearing once. The sequence came from an adult woman with Graves' disease, either hyperthyroidism or ophthalmopathy (not recorded which). The chain employs TRBV14 and TRBJ1-6, with D tentatively TRBD1 (6 bases). Sequencing was performed on peripheral blood or thyroid tissue (not recorded which). The CDR3 bases are TGTGCCAGCAGCCAACGTTACAGGGTCCGTTCACCCCTCCACTTT. It specifies CASSQRYRVRSPLHF. The whole variable domain, filled in from reference TRBV14 and TRBJ1-6, reads EAGVTQFPSHSVIEKGQTVTLRCDPISGHDNLYWYRRVMGKEIKFLLHFVKESKQDESGMPNNRFLAERTGGTYSTLKVQPAELEDSGVYFCASSQRYRVRSPLHFGNGTRLTVT.